This TCR beta chain came from a study of T cell repertoires in cytomegalovirus infection. A word on this clonotype: Its target is unknown.

TCRdb passed the reads through MiXCR, listing each CDR3 protein once. The sample holds roughly 800,000 distinct CDR3 sequences, 25% to 30% seen once. Trimming pared 4 bases from V and 5 bases from J, leaving 15 bases between. Per germline, CDR1 SGHTS and CDR2 YDEGEE. The CDR3 sequence is 15 residues long. The chain employs TRBV5-8 and TRBJ2-2; D perhaps matches TRBD1 (5 bases). The specimen was cultured CD8+ T cells from PBMCs, collected from culture after CMV antigen stimulation. This receptor was taken from a human donor in good health (CMV status not recorded). Some clones in this sample may be carry-over from other donors' samples. The CDR3 is CASSTRQFVTGELFF. For the CDR3, the DNA is TGTGCCAGCAGCACCAGACAGTTCGTGACCGGGGAGCTGTTTTTT.